The text below deals with one TCR beta chain. As processed by the authors: Reference gene primer amplification gave estimated nucleated cell counts. Repertoires were generated with immunoSEQ multiplex PCR, while TCRdb's copy carries only in-frame clones and drops some. V and J calls and clone size are those listed in that table; D and trimming were worked out from the DNA. The sample yields tens of thousands of clones, about nine tenths seen once. This record belongs to a study of blood T cell repertoires in COVID-19. Across the study: Some COVID-19 samples were acute and others convalescent; all came from the United States, Italy and Spain. From T cells, B-cell-depleted T cells, or PBMCs came the material, which was cDNA or gDNA.

This sequence was found in a man aged 45-60 years with active or convalescent COVID-19. The material sequenced was peripheral blood.

CDR3 protein: CASSLLATTDTQYF. The CDR3, as DNA: TGTGCCAGCAGTCTTCTAGCGACCACAGATACGCAGTATTTT. The chain recombines TRBV27 with TRBJ2-3, with a weak D call TRBD2 (6 bases). Trimming shortened V by 5 bases and J by 2 bases, and 11 bases separated the two germline ends. This CDR3 contains 14 residues. Per the germline V gene, CDR1 is MNHEY and CDR2 is SMNVEV (reference sequence).